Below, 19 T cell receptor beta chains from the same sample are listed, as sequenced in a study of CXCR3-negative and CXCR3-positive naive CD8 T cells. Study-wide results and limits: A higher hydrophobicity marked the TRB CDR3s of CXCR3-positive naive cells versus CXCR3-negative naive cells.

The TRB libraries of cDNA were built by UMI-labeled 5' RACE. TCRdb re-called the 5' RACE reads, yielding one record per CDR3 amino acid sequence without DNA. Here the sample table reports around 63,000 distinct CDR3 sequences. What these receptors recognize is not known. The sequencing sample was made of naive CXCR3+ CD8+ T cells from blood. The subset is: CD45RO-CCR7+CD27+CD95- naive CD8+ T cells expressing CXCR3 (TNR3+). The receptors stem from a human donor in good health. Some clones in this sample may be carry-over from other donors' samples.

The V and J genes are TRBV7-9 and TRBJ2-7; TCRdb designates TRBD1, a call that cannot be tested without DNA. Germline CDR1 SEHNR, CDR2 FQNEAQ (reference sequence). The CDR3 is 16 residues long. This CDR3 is CASSLQRGGPTYEQYF.

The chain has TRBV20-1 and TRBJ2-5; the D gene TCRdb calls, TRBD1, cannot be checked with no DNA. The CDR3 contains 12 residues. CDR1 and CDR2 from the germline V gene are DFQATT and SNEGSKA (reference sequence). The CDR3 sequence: CSARDRAETQYF.

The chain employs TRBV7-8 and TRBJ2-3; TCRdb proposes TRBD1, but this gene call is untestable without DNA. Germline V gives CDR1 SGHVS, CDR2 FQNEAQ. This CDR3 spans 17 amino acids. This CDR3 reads CASSPNAGTGRTDTQYF. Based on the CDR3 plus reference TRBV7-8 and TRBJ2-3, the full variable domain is GAGVSQSPRYKVAKRGQDVALRCDPISGHVSLFWYQQALGQGPEFLTYFQNEAQLDKSGLPSDRFFAERPEGSVSTLKIQRTQQEDSAVYLCASSPNAGTGRTDTQYFGPGTRLTVL.

The CDR3 protein is CRAQGAHTEAFF. This chain joins TRBV20-1 and TRBJ1-1; the TCRdb call, TRBD1, lacks DNA for checking. This CDR3 spans 12 amino acids. Germline CDR1 is DFQATT and CDR2 is SNEGSKA (reference sequence).

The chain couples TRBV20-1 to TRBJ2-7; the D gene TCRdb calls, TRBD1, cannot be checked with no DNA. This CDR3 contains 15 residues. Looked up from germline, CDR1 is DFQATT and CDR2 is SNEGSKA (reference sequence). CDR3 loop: CSARGPQGLTYEQYF.

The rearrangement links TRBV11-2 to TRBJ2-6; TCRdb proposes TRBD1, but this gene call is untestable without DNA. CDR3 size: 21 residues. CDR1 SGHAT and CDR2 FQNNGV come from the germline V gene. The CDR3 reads CASSPPEPDRANTSGANVLTF.

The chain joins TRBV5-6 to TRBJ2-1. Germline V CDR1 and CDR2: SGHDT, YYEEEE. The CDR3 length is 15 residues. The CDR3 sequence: CASSLSGLGYNEQFF.

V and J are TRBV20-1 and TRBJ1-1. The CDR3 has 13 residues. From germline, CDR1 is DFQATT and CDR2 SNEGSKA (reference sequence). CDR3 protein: CSARDVRITEAFF.

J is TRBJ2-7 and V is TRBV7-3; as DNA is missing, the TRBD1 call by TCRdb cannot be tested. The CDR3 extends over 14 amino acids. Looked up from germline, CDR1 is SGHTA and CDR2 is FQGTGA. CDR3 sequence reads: CASSPQASSYEQYF.

Here the CDR3 reads CAWKELAMDTGELFF. The gene calls are TRBV30 and TRBJ2-2; the D call from TCRdb, TRBD2, cannot be confirmed without DNA. The germline V gene has CDR1 GTSNPN and CDR2 SVGIG (reference sequence). This CDR3 is built from 15 residues.

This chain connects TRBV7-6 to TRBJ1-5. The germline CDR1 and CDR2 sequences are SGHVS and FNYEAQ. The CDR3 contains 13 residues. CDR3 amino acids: CASSAAENQPQHF.

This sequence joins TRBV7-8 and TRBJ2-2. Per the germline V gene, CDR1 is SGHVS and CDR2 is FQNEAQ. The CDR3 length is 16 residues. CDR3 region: CASSLSRGSNTGELFF.

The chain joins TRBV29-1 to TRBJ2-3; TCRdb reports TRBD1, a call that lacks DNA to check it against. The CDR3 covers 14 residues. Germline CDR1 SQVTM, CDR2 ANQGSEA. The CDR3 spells CSVPLPGRSDTQYF.

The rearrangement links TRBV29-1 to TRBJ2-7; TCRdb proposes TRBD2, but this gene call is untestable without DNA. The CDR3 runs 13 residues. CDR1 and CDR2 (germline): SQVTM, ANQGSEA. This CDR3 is CSVEGGFSYEQYF.

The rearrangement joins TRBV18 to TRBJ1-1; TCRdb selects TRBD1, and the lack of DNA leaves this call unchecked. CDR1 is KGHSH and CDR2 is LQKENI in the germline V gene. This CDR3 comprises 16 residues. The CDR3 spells CASSPGTGGLNTEAFF.

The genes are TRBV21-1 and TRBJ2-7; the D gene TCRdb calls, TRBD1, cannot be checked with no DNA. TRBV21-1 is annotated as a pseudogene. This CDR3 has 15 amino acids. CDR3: CASSGPGHDSYEQYF.

The CDR3 loop reads CSGRQGGEEQYF. The rearrangement uses TRBV29-1 and TRBJ2-7; TCRdb selects TRBD1, and the lack of DNA leaves this call unchecked. This CDR3 spans 12 amino acids. CDR1 and CDR2 (germline): SQVTM, ANQGSEA.

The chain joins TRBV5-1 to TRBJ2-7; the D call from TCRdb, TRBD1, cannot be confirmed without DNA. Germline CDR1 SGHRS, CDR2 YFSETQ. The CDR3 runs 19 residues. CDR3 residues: CASSLDRTTGVQVSDEQYF.

The CDR3 protein is CASSLSSGYNYNEQFF. The rearrangement joins TRBV6-5 to TRBJ2-1; TCRdb selects TRBD2, and the lack of DNA leaves this call unchecked. CDR1 is MNHEY, CDR2 SVGAGI, per germline. This CDR3 has 16 amino acids.